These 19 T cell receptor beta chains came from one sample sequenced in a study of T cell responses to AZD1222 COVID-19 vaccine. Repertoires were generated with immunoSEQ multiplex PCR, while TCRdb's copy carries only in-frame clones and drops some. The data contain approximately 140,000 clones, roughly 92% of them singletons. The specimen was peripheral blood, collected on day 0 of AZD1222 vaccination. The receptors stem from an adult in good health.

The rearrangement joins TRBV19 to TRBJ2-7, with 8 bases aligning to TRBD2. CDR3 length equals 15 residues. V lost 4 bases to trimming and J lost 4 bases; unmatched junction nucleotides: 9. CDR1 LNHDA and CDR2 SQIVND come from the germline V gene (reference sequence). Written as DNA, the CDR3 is TGTGCCAGTAGTACGGGGGGGATCGGCCTTTACGAGCAGTACTTC. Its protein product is CASSTGGIGLYEQYF.

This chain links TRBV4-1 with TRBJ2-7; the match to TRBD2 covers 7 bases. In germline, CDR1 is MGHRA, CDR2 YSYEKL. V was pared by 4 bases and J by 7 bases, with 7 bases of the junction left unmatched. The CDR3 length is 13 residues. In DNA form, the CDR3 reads TGCGCCAGCAGCCCCGGCGTGGGGGGGGAGCAGTACTTC. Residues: CASSPGVGGEQYF.

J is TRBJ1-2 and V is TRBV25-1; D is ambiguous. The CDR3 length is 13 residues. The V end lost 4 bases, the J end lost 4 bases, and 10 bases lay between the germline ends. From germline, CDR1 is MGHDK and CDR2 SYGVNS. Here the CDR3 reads CASSAHEVYGYTF. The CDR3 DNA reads TGTGCCAGCAGTGCCCACGAAGTCTATGGCTACACCTTC.

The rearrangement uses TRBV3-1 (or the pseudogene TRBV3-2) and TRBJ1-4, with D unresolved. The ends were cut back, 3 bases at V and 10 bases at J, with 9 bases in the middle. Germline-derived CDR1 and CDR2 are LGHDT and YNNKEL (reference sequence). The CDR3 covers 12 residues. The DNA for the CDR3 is TGTGCCAGCAGCCACGGGGAGGGAAAACTGTTTTTT. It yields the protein CASSHGEGKLFF.

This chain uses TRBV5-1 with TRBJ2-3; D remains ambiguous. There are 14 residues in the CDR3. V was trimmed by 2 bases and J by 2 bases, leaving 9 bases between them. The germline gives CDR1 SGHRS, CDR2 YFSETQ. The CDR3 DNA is TGCGCCAGCAGCTTCGGATCAAACACAGATACGCAGTATTTT. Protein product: CASSFGSNTDTQYF.

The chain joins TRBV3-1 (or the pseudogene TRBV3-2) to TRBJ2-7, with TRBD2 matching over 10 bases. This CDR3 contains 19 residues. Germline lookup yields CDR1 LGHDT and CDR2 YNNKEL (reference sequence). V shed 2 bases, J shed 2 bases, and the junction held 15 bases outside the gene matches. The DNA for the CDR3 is TGTGCCAGCAGCCAACGGACTGAAGAGAGAGCGGGGGGGCCCTACGAGCAGTACTTC. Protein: CASSQRTEERAGGPYEQYF.

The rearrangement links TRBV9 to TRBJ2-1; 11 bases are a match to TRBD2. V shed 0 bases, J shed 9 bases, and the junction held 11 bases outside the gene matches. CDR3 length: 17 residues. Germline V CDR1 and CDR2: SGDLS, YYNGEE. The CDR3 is CASSVALSGGVLGEQFF. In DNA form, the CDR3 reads TGTGCCAGCAGCGTAGCCCTTAGCGGGGGGGTCCTTGGTGAGCAGTTCTTC. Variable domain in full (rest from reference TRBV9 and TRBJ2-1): DSGVTQTPKHLITATGQRVTLRCSPRSGDLSVYWYQQSLDQGLQFLIQYYNGEERAKGNILERFSAQQFPDLHSELNLSSLELGDSALYFCASSVALSGGVLGEQFFGPGTRLTVL.

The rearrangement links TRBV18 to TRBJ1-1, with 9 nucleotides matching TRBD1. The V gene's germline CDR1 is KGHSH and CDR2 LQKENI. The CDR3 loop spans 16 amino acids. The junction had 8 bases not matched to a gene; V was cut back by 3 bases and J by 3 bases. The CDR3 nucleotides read TGTGCCAGCTCACCTATGGGGACAGGGAGTGACACTGAAGCTTTCTTT. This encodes CASSPMGTGSDTEAFF.

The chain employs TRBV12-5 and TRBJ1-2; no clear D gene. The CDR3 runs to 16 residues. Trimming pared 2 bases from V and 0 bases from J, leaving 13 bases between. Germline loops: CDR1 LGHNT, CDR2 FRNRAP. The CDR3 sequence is CASGLRVKGANYGYTF. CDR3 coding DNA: TGTGCTAGTGGTTTGAGGGTTAAGGGAGCTAACTATGGCTACACCTTC.

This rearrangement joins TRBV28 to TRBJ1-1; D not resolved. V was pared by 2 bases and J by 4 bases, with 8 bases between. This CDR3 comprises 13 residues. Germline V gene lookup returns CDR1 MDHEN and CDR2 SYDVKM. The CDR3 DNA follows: TGTGCCAGCAGTTTAAGGGTGGGCACTGAAGCTTTCTTT. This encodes CASSLRVGTEAFF.

CDR3 sequence (DNA): TGTGCCAGCAGTTACCTAGCGGGAGGCTCCTACGAGCAGTACTTC. This gives the protein CASSYLAGGSYEQYF. This rearrangement joins TRBV6-5 to TRBJ2-7, with TRBD2 matching over 11 bases. CDR1 is MNHEY, CDR2 SVGAGI, per germline. The CDR3 extends over 15 amino acids. V trimming: 2 bases; J trimming: 0 bases; junction bases outside the gene matches: 0.

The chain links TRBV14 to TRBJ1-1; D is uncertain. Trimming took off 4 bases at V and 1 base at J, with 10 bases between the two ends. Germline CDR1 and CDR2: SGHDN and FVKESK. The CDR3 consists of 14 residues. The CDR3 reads CASSLVFGNTEAFF. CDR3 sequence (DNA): TGTGCCAGCAGCCTCGTTTTTGGGAACACTGAAGCTTTCTTT.

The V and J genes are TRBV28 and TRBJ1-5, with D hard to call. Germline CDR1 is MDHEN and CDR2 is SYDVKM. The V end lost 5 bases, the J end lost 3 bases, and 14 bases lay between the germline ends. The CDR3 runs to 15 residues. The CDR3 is CASSPPVATNQPQHF. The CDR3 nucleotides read TGTGCCAGCAGTCCCCCCGTGGCGACCAATCAGCCCCAGCATTTT.

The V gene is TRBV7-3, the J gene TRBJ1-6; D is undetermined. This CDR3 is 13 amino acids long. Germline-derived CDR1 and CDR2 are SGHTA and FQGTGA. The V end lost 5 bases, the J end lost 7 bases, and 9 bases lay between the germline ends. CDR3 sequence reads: CASSTDLNSPLHF. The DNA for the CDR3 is TGTGCCAGCAGCACGGACCTGAATTCACCCCTCCACTTT. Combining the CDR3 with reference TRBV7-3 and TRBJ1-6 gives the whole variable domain GAGVSQTPSNKVTEKGKYVELRCDPISGHTALYWYRQSLGQGPEFLIYFQGTGAADDSGLPNDRFFAVRPEGSVSTLKIQRTERGDSAVYLCASSTDLNSPLHFGNGTRLTVT.

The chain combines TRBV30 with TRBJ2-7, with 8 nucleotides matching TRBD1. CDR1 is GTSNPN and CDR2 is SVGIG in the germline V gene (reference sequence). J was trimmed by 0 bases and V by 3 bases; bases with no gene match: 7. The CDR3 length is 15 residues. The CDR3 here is CAWRSPGGSSYEQYF. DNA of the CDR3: TGTGCCTGGAGGAGCCCAGGGGGCAGCTCCTACGAGCAGTACTTC. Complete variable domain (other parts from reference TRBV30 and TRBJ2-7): SQTIHQWPATLVQPVGSPLSLECTVEGTSNPNLYWYRQAAGRGLQLLFYSVGIGQISSEVPQNLSASRPQDRQFILSSKKLLLSDSGFYLCAWRSPGGSSYEQYFGPGTRLTVT.

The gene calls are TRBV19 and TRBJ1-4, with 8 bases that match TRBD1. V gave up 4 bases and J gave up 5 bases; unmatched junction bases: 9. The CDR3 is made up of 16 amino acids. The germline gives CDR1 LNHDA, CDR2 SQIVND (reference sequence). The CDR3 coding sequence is TGTGCCAGTAGTACCGGGGACAGGCGTACAAATGAAAAACTGTTTTTT. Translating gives CASSTGDRRTNEKLFF. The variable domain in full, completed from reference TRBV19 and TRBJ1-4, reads DGGITQSPKYLFRKEGQNVTLSCEQNLNHDAMYWYRQDPGQGLRLIYYSQIVNDFQKGDIAEGYSVSREKKESFPLTVTSAQKNPTAFYLCASSTGDRRTNEKLFFGSGTQLSVL.

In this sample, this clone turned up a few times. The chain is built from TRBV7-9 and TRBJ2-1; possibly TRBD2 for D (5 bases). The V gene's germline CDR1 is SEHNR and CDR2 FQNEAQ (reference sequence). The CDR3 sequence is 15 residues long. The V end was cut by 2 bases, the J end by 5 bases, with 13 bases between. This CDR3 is CASSLTSFSDNEQFF. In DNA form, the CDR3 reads TGTGCCAGCAGCTTAACTAGTTTCTCAGACAATGAGCAGTTCTTC. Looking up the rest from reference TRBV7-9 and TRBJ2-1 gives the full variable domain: DTGVSQNPRHKITKRGQNVTFRCDPISEHNRLYWYRQTLGQGPEFLTYFQNEAQLEKSRLLSDRFSAERPKGSFSTLEIQRTEQGDSAMYLCASSLTSFSDNEQFFGPGTRLTVL.

The CDR3 DNA is TGTGCCAGCAGCCAAGGTTCGGCAGTTAATTCACCCCTCCACTTT. This translates into CASSQGSAVNSPLHF. V usage is TRBV3-1 (or the pseudogene TRBV3-2) and J usage is TRBJ1-6; no definite D call. The V end was cut by 1 base, the J end by 6 bases, with 10 bases between. CDR1 is LGHDT, CDR2 YNNKEL, per germline (reference sequence). The CDR3 loop spans 15 amino acids.

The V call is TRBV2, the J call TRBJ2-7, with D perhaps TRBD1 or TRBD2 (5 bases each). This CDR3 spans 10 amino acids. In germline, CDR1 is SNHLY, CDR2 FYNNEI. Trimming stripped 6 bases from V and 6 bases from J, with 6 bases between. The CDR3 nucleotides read TGTGCCAGCAGAGGGACCGAGCAGTACTTC. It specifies CASRGTEQYF.